This T cell receptor (beta chain) was identified during a study of T cell responses to AZD1222 COVID-19 vaccine. Study-level information: Analyses pooled second doses at about 4 or about 12 weeks. Findings and caveats of the study: Spike-specific TCR breadth and depth went up after people got two AZD1222 doses. Spike-wide coverage was observed for vaccine-associated CD4 TCRs, with dominant responses at 160-218 and 743-854. It should be noted that donors were predominantly white British and more often female, and clonal diversity was possibly underestimated.

In this sample, this clone turned up once. Its specificity is unknown. The CDR3 extends over 14 amino acids. V gave up 4 bases and J gave up 1 base, with 10 bases separating them. CDR1 and CDR2 (germline): LGHDT, YNNKEL (reference sequence). Assay: immunoSEQ multiplex PCR; the TCRdb copy retains only in-frame clones and omits some. The sample holds more than 80,000 clones, about nine tenths seen once. The V call is TRBV3-1 (or the pseudogene TRBV3-2), the J call TRBJ1-1; tentatively, D is TRBD1 (6 bases). The receptor was isolated from an adult in good health. The sequenced sample was peripheral blood, obtained on day 0 of AZD1222 vaccination. CDR3 loop: CASSPGQQNTEAFF. The CDR3 DNA reads as TGTGCCAGCAGCCCAGGACAGCAGAACACTGAAGCTTTCTTT.